The T cell receptor beta chain under discussion was sequenced for a study of T cell changes during pregnancy in multiple sclerosis. This CDR3 has 18 amino acids. CDR1 is SGHRS and CDR2 is YFSETQ in the germline V gene. Unmatched junction bases numbered 13, after V lost 4 bases and J lost 2 bases. Libraries were prepared by immunoSEQ multiplex PCR; TCRdb keeps only in-frame clonotypes and omits some of them. The table lists 55,000 to 85,000 clones, 80% to 95% of them singletons. The sequencing here drew on peripheral blood, taken in the second trimester of pregnancy. The TCR was taken from a female donor with multiple sclerosis, enrolled in a pregnancy study. V and J are TRBV5-1 and TRBJ2-5; 11 positions agree with TRBD2. CDR3 DNA: TGCGCCAGCAGCCTCCCCACTAGCGGGAGTCGGCTTCAAGAGACCCAGTACTTC. Amino acid sequence: CASSLPTSGSRLQETQYF.